The clone carrying this T cell receptor beta chain was observed at least ten times. Its antigen is undetermined. Study-level findings and limits: In terms of TCR gene usage, tumor memory CD4+ T cells clustered together with blood and lymph node memory CD4+ cells, as well as with lymph node naive CD4+ cells. Tumor Tregs overlapped most with tumor, then blood, naive CD4+ cells.

The sorted Tregs were CD4+CD25+CD127-/low cells. Constant-region reverse primers amplified full-length variable regions, followed by semi-nested Nested Universal Primer A PCR. TCRdb itself ran the 5' RACE reads through MiXCR, one entry per CDR3 protein. This table holds 7,500 to 10,000 distinct CDR3 sequences, more than 20% found once. The CDR3 contains 14 residues. V was cut by 5 bases and J by 2 bases, with 12 bases left in between. The germline V gene encodes CDR1 MNHNS and CDR2 SASEGT. This TCR was recovered from a female donor with breast cancer. The sequenced sample was Tregs sorted from blood. V gene TRBV6-1 combines with J gene TRBJ1-1; D is undetermined. The CDR3 DNA is TGTGCCAGCAGTCGACCGGACGAAAACACTGAAGCTTTCTTT. Translation gives CASSRPDENTEAFF.